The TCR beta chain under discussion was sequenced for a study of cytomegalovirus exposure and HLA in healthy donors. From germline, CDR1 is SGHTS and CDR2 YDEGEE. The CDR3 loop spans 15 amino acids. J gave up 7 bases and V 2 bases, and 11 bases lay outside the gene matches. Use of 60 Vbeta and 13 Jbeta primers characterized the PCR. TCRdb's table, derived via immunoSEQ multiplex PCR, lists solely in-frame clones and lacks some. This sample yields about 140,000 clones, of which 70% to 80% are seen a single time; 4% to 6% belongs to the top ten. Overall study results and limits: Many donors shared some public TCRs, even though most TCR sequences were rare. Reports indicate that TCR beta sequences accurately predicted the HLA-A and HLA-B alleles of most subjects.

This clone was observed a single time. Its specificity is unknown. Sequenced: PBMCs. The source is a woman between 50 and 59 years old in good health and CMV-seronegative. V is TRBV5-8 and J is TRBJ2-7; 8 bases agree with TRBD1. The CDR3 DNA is TGTGCCAGCAGCTTTCCGGGACAGGTCTTTCTTGAGCAGTACTTC. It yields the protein CASSFPGQVFLEQYF.